The 5 T cell receptor beta chains given below trace back to one sample, sequenced in a study of cytomegalovirus exposure and HLA in healthy donors. The PCR employed 60 Vbeta primers together with 13 Jbeta primers. Profiling relied on immunoSEQ multiplex PCR, and the TCRdb table lists in-frame clones only, not all of them. The data show under 200,000 clones, 80% seen once. The sequenced material came from PBMCs. These receptors were taken from a woman between 45 and 65 years old in good health and CMV-seropositive.

This clone has just a few counts. J is TRBJ1-1 and V is TRBV4-3; no reliable D call. The CDR3 contains 15 residues. V was shortened by 1 base and J by 1 base, with 10 bases between the two germline ends. Germline V gives CDR1 LGHNA, CDR2 YSLEER. CDR3 amino acids: CASSQAAQENTEAFF. The CDR3 region has the DNA TGCGCCAGCAGCCAAGCGGCTCAGGAGAACACTGAAGCTTTCTTT.

The chain is built from TRBV6-6 and TRBJ2-3; TRBD2 agrees at 10 bases. CDR3 length: 15 residues. Looked up from germline, CDR1 is MNHNY and CDR2 is SVGAGI (reference sequence). V lost 5 bases, J lost 3 bases, and 5 bases stayed unmatched. This chain's CDR3 is CASSRSSGRTDTQYF. CDR3 DNA sequence: TGTGCCAGCAGTCGGTCTAGCGGGAGAACAGATACGCAGTATTTT.

The rearrangement joins TRBV27 to TRBJ1-2; possible D gene TRBD1, 5 bases. Trimming took 2 bases from V and 5 from J, leaving 15 bases between them. The length of the CDR3 is 15 residues. The germline gives CDR1 MNHEY, CDR2 SMNVEV (reference sequence). In DNA form, the CDR3 reads TGTGCCAGCAGTTTAACCACAGCCGGGGGATATGGCTACACCTTC. Its protein is CASSLTTAGGYGYTF.

The gene calls are TRBV15 and TRBJ1-2, with D uncertain. Germline loops: CDR1 LNHNV, CDR2 YYDKDF (reference sequence). The CDR3 runs to 14 residues. Trimming cost V 1 base and J 8 bases, with 14 bases left between them. The CDR3 spells CATSRASVTGGYTF. The CDR3 DNA is TGTGCCACCAGCAGAGCCTCTGTGACCGGGGGCTACACCTTC.

The V and J genes are TRBV11-2 and TRBJ1-4; a possible D gene is TRBD1 (6 bases). Germline CDR1 reads SGHAT; CDR2 reads FQNNGV. V lost 5 bases and J 0 bases, leaving 13 bases between the germline ends. The CDR3 is made up of 16 amino acids. The CDR3, as DNA: TGTGCCAGCAGCCCACGAGGGGGTTCAACTAATGAAAAACTGTTTTTT. This sequence encodes CASSPRGGSTNEKLFF.